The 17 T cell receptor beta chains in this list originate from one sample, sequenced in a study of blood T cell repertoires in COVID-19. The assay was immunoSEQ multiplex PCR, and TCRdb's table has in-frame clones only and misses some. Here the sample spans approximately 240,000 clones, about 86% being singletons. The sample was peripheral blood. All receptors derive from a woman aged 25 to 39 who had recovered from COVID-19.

CDR3 residues: CASSEVAGGHGEQFF. The CDR3 DNA is TGTGCCAGCAGTGAAGTGGCGGGGGGCCATGGTGAGCAGTTCTTC. This rearrangement joins TRBV2 to TRBJ2-1; 8 bases map to TRBD2. V trimming: 1 base; J trimming: 9 bases; junction bases outside the gene matches: 8. The CDR3 has 15 amino acids. The germline V gene encodes CDR1 SNHLY and CDR2 FYNNEI.

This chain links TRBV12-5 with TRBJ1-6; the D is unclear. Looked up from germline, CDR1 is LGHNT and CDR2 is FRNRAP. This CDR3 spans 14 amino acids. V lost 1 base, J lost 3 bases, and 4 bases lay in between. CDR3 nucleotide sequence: TGTGCTAGTGGTTTGGACAGCTATAATTCACCCCTCCACTTT. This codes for CASGLDSYNSPLHF.

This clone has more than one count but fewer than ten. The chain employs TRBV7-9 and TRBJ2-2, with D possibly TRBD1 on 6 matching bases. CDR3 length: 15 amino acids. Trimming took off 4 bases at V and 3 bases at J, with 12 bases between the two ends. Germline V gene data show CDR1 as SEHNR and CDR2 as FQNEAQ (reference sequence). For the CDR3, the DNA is TGTGCCAGCAGCTACAACAGGGATTACACCGGGGAGCTGTTTTTT. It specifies CASSYNRDYTGELFF.

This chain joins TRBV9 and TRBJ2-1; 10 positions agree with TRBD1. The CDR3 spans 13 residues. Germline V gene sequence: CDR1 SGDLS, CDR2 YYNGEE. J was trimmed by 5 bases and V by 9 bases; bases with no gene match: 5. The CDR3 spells CATGTGVHNEQFF. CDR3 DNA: TGTGCCACAGGGACAGGGGTACACAATGAGCAGTTCTTC.

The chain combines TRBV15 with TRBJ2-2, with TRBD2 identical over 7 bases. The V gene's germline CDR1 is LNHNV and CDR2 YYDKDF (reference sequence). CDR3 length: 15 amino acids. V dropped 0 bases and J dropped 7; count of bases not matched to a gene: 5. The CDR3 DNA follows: TGTGCCACCAGCAGAGAAACCGGGGGGTACGGGGAGCTGTTTTTT. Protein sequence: CATSRETGGYGELFF.

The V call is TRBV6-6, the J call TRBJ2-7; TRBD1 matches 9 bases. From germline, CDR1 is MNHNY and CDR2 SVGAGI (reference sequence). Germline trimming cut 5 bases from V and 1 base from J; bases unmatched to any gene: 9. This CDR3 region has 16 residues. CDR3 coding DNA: TGTGCCAGCAGTGGACAGGGGACGGGGCTTTCCTACGAGCAGTACTTC. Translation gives CASSGQGTGLSYEQYF.

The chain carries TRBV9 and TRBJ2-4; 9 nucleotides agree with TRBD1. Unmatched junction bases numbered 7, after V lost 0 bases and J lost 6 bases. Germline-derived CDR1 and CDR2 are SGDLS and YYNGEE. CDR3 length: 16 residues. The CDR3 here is CASSVGTGALGNIQYF. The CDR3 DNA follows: TGTGCCAGCAGCGTAGGGACAGGGGCTTTAGGAAACATTCAGTACTTC.

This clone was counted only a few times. The CDR3 DNA reads as TGTGCCAGCAGTCCTAGCGGGGTCCCCACCGGGGAGCTGTTTTTT. Translation gives CASSPSGVPTGELFF. V and J are TRBV6-4 and TRBJ2-2; 9 bases align to TRBD2. CDR3 length: 15 residues. Germline assignment: CDR1 MRHNA and CDR2 SNTAGT. J was trimmed by 4 bases and V by 5 bases; bases with no gene match: 5.

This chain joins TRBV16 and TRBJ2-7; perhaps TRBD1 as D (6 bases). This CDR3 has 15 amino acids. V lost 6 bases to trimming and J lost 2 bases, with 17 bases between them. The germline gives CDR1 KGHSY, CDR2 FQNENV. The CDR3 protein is CASSSPGTNTYEQYF. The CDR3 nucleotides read TGTGCCAGCAGTTCCCCCGGGACAAACACCTACGAGCAGTACTTC.

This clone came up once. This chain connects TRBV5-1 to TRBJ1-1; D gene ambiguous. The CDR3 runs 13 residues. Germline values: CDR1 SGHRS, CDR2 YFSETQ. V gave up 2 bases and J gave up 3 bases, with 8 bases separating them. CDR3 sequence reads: CASSLAWDTEAFF. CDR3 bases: TGCGCCAGCAGCTTAGCGTGGGACACTGAAGCTTTCTTT.

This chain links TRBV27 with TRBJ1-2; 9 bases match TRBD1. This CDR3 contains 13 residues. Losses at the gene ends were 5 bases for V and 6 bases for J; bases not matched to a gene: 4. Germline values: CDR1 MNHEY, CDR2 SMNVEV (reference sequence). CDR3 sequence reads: CASSETGGNGYTF. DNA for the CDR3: TGTGCCAGCAGTGAGACAGGGGGGAATGGCTACACCTTC.

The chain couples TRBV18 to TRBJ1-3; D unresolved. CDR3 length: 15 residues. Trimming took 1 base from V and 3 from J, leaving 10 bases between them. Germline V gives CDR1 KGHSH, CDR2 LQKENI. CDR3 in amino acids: CASSPRSTLGNTIYF. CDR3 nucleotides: TGTGCCAGCTCACCACGCTCGACACTTGGAAACACCATATATTTT. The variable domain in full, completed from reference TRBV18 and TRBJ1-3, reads NAGVMQNPRHLVRRRGQEARLRCSPMKGHSHVYWYRQLPEEGLKFMVYLQKENIIDESGMPKERFSAEFPKEGPSILRIQQVVRGDSAAYFCASSPRSTLGNTIYFGEGSWLTVV.

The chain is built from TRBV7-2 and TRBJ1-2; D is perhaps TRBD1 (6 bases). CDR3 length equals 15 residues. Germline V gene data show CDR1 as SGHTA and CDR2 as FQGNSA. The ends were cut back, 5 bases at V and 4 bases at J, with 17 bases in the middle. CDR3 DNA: TGTGCCAGCAGCCCGCCTTCGGGACATATCTATGGCTACACCTTC. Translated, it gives CASSPPSGHIYGYTF.

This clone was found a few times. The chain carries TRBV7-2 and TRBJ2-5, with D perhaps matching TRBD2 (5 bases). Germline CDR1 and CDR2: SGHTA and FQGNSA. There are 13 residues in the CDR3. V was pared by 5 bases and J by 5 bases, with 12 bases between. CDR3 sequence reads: CASSPRGPETQYF. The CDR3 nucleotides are TGTGCCAGCAGCCCTAGAGGGCCGGAGACCCAGTACTTC.

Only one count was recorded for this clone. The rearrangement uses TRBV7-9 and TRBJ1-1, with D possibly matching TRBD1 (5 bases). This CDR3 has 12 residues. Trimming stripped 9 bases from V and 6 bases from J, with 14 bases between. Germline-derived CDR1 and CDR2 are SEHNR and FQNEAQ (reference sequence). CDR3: CASSQGTAEAFF. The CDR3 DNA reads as TGTGCCAGTAGCCAGGGCACCGCTGAAGCTTTCTTT.

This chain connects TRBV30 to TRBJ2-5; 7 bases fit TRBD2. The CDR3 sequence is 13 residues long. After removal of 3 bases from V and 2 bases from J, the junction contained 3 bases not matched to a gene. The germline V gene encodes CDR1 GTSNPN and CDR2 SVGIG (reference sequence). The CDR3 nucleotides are TGTGCCTGGAGCTGGACTAGACAAGAGACCCAGTACTTC. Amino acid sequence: CAWSWTRQETQYF.

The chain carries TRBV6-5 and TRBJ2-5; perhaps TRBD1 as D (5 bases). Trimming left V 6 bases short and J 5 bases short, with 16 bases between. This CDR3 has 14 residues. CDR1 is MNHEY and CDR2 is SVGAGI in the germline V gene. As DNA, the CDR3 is TGTGCCAGCAGCAGAGGACATCTTGGGGAGACCCAGTACTTC. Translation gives CASSRGHLGETQYF.